This T cell receptor (beta chain) came from a study of T cell changes during pregnancy in multiple sclerosis. The repertoire was sequenced with immunoSEQ multiplex PCR; TCRdb's copy has only in-frame clones and lacks some. The table shows around 57,000 clones, with 90% occurring only once. Unmatched junction bases numbered 4, after V lost 4 bases and J lost 5 bases. The germline CDR1 and CDR2 sequences are SGHRS and YFSETQ. This CDR3 comprises 14 residues. The source is a female donor in good health, enrolled as a control in a pregnancy study. Sequencing used peripheral blood, obtained in the third trimester of pregnancy. The gene calls are TRBV5-1 and TRBJ2-7; TRBD1 matches 12 bases. CDR3 in DNA: TGCGCCAGCAGCCCGGGGACAGGGGGCAACGAGCAGTACTTC. Its translation: CASSPGTGGNEQYF.